A selection of T cell receptor beta chains follows, all from one sample in a study of a mutant IDH1 vaccine in newly diagnosed glioma. Clones were read by immunoSEQ multiplex PCR, and TCRdb kept only the in-frame ones, dropping some. The sample carries 50,000 to 75,000 clones, about 91% recorded once. Source: PBMCs, taken from a glioma patient treated with radiotherapy, temozolomide or both. These receptors were taken from a man aged 50-59 years with glioma. CDR3s include the opening cysteine and the closing phenylalanine or tryptophan. Each record gives: clone size, D gene, J gene, V gene, CDR3 DNA, CDR3 protein. A D gene is named only where the DNA matches it firmly. The size field is filled for only some rows; it gives once, few, many or a size class.

clone_size: -; d_call: TRBD1; j_call: TRBJ1-4; v_call: TRBV9; cdr3_nt: TGTGCCAGCAGCGCGACCGGGACAGGGCGTGAAAAACTGTTTTTT; cdr3_aa: CASSATGTGREKLFF
clone_size: -; d_call: -; j_call: TRBJ2-7; v_call: TRBV27; cdr3_nt: TGTGCCAGCAGTGGCGGACAGTACTACGAGCAGTACTTC; cdr3_aa: CASSGGQYYEQYF
clone_size: -; d_call: -; j_call: TRBJ1-1; v_call: TRBV5-1; cdr3_nt: TGCGCCAGCAGCTACACAGGGCCCACTGAAGCTTTCTTT; cdr3_aa: CASSYTGPTEAFF
clone_size: -; d_call: -; j_call: TRBJ2-2; v_call: TRBV9; cdr3_nt: TGTGCCAGCAGCGTTGCACTATTCACCGGGGAGCTGTTTTTT; cdr3_aa: CASSVALFTGELFF
clone_size: once; d_call: -; j_call: TRBJ2-2; v_call: TRBV5-5; cdr3_nt: TGTGCCAGCAGCCTTGGGGGGGGCCGGGGCACCGGGGAGCTGTTTTTT; cdr3_aa: CASSLGGGRGTGELFF
clone_size: -; d_call: TRBD1; j_call: TRBJ2-3; v_call: TRBV29-1; cdr3_nt: TGCAGCGTTGTAAACAGGGGAGCCACAGATACGCAGTATTTT; cdr3_aa: CSVVNRGATDTQYF
clone_size: -; d_call: TRBD2; j_call: TRBJ2-1; v_call: TRBV7-9; cdr3_nt: TGTGCCAGCAGCCTCCTGACTAGCGGGACCAATGAGCAGTTCTTC; cdr3_aa: CASSLLTSGTNEQFF
clone_size: -; d_call: -; j_call: TRBJ2-5; v_call: TRBV30; cdr3_nt: TGTGCCTGGAGTCCTGGTGAGACCCAGTACTTC; cdr3_aa: CAWSPGETQYF
clone_size: -; d_call: -; j_call: TRBJ2-1; v_call: TRBV11-3; cdr3_nt: TGTGCCAGCAGTCGCGGGGGCAGTTCCTACAATGAGCAGTTCTTC; cdr3_aa: CASSRGGSSYNEQFF
clone_size: once; d_call: -; j_call: TRBJ2-7; v_call: TRBV7-9; cdr3_nt: TGTGCCAGCAGCCCAAACAGCGTCTCCTACGAGCAGTACTTC; cdr3_aa: CASSPNSVSYEQYF
clone_size: few; d_call: -; j_call: TRBJ2-5; v_call: TRBV7-7; cdr3_nt: TGTGCTAGCAGCCCCAGTGGAGGGGCGGGAGAGACCCAGTACTTC; cdr3_aa: CASSPSGGAGETQYF
clone_size: -; d_call: -; j_call: TRBJ1-2; v_call: TRBV19; cdr3_nt: TGTGCCAGTAGTATGAGGGGCAGGAACTATGGCTACACCTTC; cdr3_aa: CASSMRGRNYGYTF